This T cell receptor beta chain is from a study of T cell responses to AZD1222 COVID-19 vaccine. Across the study: Doses given second, at about 4 or about 12 weeks, were pooled.

Whole-study results and caveats: Targeting of unmutated variant regions was reportedly seen in nearly half of spike-specific TCRs. Baseline testing showed seropositivity in only a handful of AZD1222 recipients. All repertoire sampling was performed exclusively after the peak T cell response.

Concerning this clone itself: Its antigen is currently unknown.

The CDR3 spans 16 residues. Trimming shortened V by 5 bases and J by 0 bases, and 16 bases separated the two germline ends. Per germline, CDR1 SGHDT and CDR2 YYEEEE. The data were produced by immunoSEQ multiplex PCR, yet TCRdb's version contains in-frame clones alone and is incomplete. The sample has 150,000 to 200,000 clones; 85% to 95% are singletons. The rearrangement joins TRBV5-6 to TRBJ2-3; D is unclear. The material was peripheral blood, obtained on day 0 of AZD1222 vaccination. This TCR came from an adult in good health. The CDR3 nucleotides read TGTGCCAGCAGTCTTAGACGGACCTCTAGCACAGATACGCAGTATTTT. It specifies CASSLRRTSSTDTQYF.